This entry lists 12 T cell receptor beta chains sequenced from one sample in a study of OX40 agonist ivuxolimab in advanced cancers. Clones were sequenced by immunoSEQ multiplex PCR, and TCRdb holds only the in-frame ones, with some missing. The sample includes about 20,000 clones, roughly 89% seen only once; the top ten take less than 15%. Specimen: CD4+ or CD8+ T cells sorted from blood, collected in a trial of the OX40 agonist ivuxolimab. These receptors were taken from an adult with an advanced solid tumor such as melanoma, head and neck, liver or kidney cancer.

The J gene is TRBJ1-3, the V gene TRBV19; D gene uncertain. Germline V CDR1 and CDR2: LNHDA, SQIVND (reference sequence). V lost 8 bases and J 4 bases, leaving 24 bases between the germline ends. The CDR3 spans 17 residues. The CDR3 sequence: CASCPGHPGGKGNTIYF. CDR3 sequence (DNA): TGTGCCAGTTGCCCAGGCCATCCGGGCGGTAAAGGAAACACCATATATTTT.

V is TRBV7-9 and J is TRBJ1-1; D ambiguous. Germline CDR1 reads SEHNR; CDR2 reads FQNEAQ (reference sequence). This CDR3 has 12 residues. The V gene lost 5 bases and the J gene lost 4 bases, with 8 bases spanning the gap. CDR3 residues: CASSPPGTEAFF. The CDR3 DNA reads as TGTGCCAGCAGCCCCCCCGGCACTGAAGCTTTCTTT. Full variable domain (outside the CDR3, taken from reference TRBV7-9 and TRBJ1-1): DTGVSQNPRHKITKRGQNVTFRCDPISEHNRLYWYRQTLGQGPEFLTYFQNEAQLEKSRLLSDRFSAERPKGSFSTLEIQRTEQGDSAMYLCASSPPGTEAFFGQGTRLTVV.

The chain recombines TRBV2 with TRBJ1-2, with D possibly TRBD1 on 6 matching bases. Trimming removed 3 bases at V and 4 bases at J, with 9 bases between. Per germline, CDR1 SNHLY and CDR2 FYNNEI. The CDR3 sequence is 13 residues long. CDR3 coding DNA: TGTGCCAGCAGTGACAGGGGCGCCTATGGCTACACCTTC. This codes for CASSDRGAYGYTF.

The V call is TRBV13, the J call TRBJ1-1; D is unclear. Germline-derived CDR1 and CDR2 are PRHDT and FYEKMQ (reference sequence). The V gene lost 5 bases and the J gene lost 5 bases, with 24 bases spanning the gap. This CDR3 region has 17 residues. The CDR3 DNA reads as TGTGCCAGCAGCCCACCTCACGGGGAAGTCATGGGGACTGAAGCTTTCTTT. Protein sequence: CASSPPHGEVMGTEAFF.

The chain is built from TRBV7-9 and TRBJ1-1; D may be TRBD1 (5 bases). With 1 base removed from V and 3 bases from J, the gap between germline ends came to 12 bases. CDR1 and CDR2 from the germline V gene are SEHNR and FQNEAQ (reference sequence). There are 15 residues in the CDR3. CDR3 bases: TGTGCCAGCAGCTTAGTGGGGGAGGCGTACACTGAAGCTTTCTTT. This sequence encodes CASSLVGEAYTEAFF.

The chain combines TRBV6-1 with TRBJ2-3; 9 positions agree with TRBD1. The CDR3 loop spans 16 amino acids. Germline V gene sequence: CDR1 MNHNS, CDR2 SASEGT. V gave up 4 bases and J gave up 0 bases; unmatched junction bases: 5. For the CDR3, the DNA is TGTGCCAGCAGTGCTAGGACAGGGGTCAGCACAGATACGCAGTATTTT. Translated, it gives CASSARTGVSTDTQYF.

This clone was observed a handful of times. This chain uses TRBV28 with TRBJ1-5; no definite D call. The V end was cut by 5 bases, the J end by 6 bases, with 5 bases between. The CDR3 extends over 11 amino acids. Germline assignment: CDR1 MDHEN and CDR2 SYDVKM. The CDR3 is CASSTFQPQHF. The CDR3 DNA follows: TGTGCCAGCAGTACGTTTCAGCCCCAGCATTTT.

In DNA form, the CDR3 reads TGTGCCAGTCTCCGGGACTGGGGGACCTCCTACGAGCAGTACTTC. It specifies CASLRDWGTSYEQYF. The chain uses TRBV19 and TRBJ2-7; a possible D gene is TRBD2 (6 bases). This CDR3 comprises 15 residues. Germline CDR1 is LNHDA and CDR2 is SQIVND (reference sequence). Trimming pared 8 bases from V and 0 bases from J, leaving 17 bases between.

The chain uses TRBV14 and TRBJ1-5; D gene ambiguous. The CDR3 consists of 12 residues. With 1 base removed from V and 7 bases from J, the gap between germline ends came to 5 bases. Germline-derived CDR1 and CDR2 are SGHDN and FVKESK. The CDR3 region is CASSQGFQPQHF. The CDR3 nucleotides read TGTGCCAGCAGCCAAGGATTCCAGCCCCAGCATTTT. Filled out from reference TRBV14 and TRBJ1-5, the complete variable domain reads EAGVTQFPSHSVIEKGQTVTLRCDPISGHDNLYWYRRVMGKEIKFLLHFVKESKQDESGMPNNRFLAERTGGTYSTLKVQPAELEDSGVYFCASSQGFQPQHFGDGTRLSIL.

This clone was seen more than once but under ten times. This chain uses TRBV6-5 with TRBJ1-2, with D uncertain. Germline CDR1 is MNHEY and CDR2 is SVGAGI. The V end was cut by 5 bases, the J end by 6 bases, with 13 bases between. The CDR3 totals 13 residues. The CDR3 region is CASSEVTIDGYTF. The CDR3 nucleotides are TGTGCCAGCAGTGAAGTTACAATAGATGGCTACACCTTC.

The rearrangement joins TRBV13 to TRBJ2-2, with 12 bases identical to TRBD2. The CDR3 is made up of 18 amino acids. Germline loops: CDR1 PRHDT, CDR2 FYEKMQ (reference sequence). Trimming cost V 4 bases and J 0 bases; bases outside gene matches: 6. DNA of the CDR3: TGTGCCAGCAGCTCCGGACTAGCGGGGCCCGCGAACACCGGGGAGCTGTTTTTT. It specifies CASSSGLAGPANTGELFF.

The rearrangement uses TRBV7-9 and TRBJ1-2, with a possible D match to TRBD1 (5 bases). Germline V gives CDR1 SEHNR, CDR2 FQNEAQ (reference sequence). V was shortened by 5 bases and J by 4 bases, with 20 bases between the two germline ends. The CDR3 has 16 amino acids. As DNA, the CDR3 is TGTGCCAGCAGCAACCCGGACGGGACGAGGGGCTATGGCTACACCTTC. It yields the protein CASSNPDGTRGYGYTF.